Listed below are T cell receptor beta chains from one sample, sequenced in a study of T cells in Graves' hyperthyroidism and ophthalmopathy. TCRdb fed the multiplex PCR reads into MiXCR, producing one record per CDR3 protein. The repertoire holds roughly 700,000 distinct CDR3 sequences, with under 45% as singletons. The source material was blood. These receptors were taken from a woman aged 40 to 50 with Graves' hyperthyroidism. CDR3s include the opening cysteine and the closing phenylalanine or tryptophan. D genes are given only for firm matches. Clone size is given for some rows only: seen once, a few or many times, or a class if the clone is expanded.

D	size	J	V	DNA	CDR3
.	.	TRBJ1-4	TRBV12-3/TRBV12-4	TGTGCCAGCACTACGACTGAAAAACTGTTTTTT	CASTTTEKLFF
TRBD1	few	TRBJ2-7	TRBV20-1	TGCAGTGCACCCGGGACAGTCTCCTACGAGCAGTACTTC	CSAPGTVSYEQYF
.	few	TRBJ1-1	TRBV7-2	TGTGCCAGCAGACCGGGAGCAGTACTAATGAACACTGAAGCTTTCTTT	CASRPGAVLMNTEAFF
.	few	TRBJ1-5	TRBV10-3	TGTGCCATCAGTGAAGGGTTCGATCAGCCCCAGCATTTT	CAISEGFDQPQHF
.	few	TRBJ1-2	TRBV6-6	TGTGCCAGCAGAACGGCTAGGGAGGATGGCTACACCTTC	CASRTAREDGYTF
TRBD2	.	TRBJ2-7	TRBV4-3	TGCGCCAGCAGCCAAGGAGCGGGAGGCCCCCAGGAGCAGTACTTC	CASSQGAGGPQEQYF
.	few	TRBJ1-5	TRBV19	TGTGCCAGTAGTATATACAGGGATAGCAATCAGCCCCAGCATTTT	CASSIYRDSNQPQHF
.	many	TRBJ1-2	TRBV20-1	TGCAGTGCTAGGGGTGGGGGAGGTGGCTACACCTTC	CSARGGGGGYTF
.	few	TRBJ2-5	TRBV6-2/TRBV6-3	TGTGCCAGCAGGCAACCGGGCGAATCGCAAGAGACCCAGTACTTC	CASRQPGESQETQYF
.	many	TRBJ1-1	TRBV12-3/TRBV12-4	TGTGCCAGCAGTGGGATCACTGAAGCTTTCTTT	CASSGITEAFF
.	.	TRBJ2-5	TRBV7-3	TGTGCCAGCAGCTTAGTGGGGGGGCTGCCAGAGACCCAGTACTTC	CASSLVGGLPETQYF
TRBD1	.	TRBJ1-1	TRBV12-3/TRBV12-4	TGTGCCAGCAGTCCCGGGGGCACAGGGGGGAACACTGAAGCTTTCTTT	CASSPGGTGGNTEAFF
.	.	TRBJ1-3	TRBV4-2	TGTGCCATCCCCCAGGGCGCACATCCCGCTGGAAACACCATATATTTT	CAIPQGAHPAGNTIYF
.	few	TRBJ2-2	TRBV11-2	TGCGCCAGCAGCCAAGTTCAAGGGGGACTCCGCAACACCGGGGAGCTGTTTTTT	CASSQVQGGLRNTGELFF
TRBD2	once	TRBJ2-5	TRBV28	TGTGCCAGCGGGACTAGCGGGCTCCAAGAGACCCAGTACTTC	CASGTSGLQETQYF
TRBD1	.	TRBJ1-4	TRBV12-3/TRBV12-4	TGTGCCAGCAGTTCCAGGGACAGGGATGAAAAACTGTTTTTT	CASSSRDRDEKLFF
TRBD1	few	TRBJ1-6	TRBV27	TGTGCCAGCAGCTATACGAATCGACAGGGTGGCTCACCCCTCCACTTT	CASSYTNRQGGSPLHF
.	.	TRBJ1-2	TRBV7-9	TGTGCCAGCAGCTTAAATCCGGGGGATGGCTACACCTTC	CASSLNPGDGYTF
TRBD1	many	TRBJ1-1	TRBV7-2	TGTGCCAGCAGCCCCCAACAGGGGGCGGGCACTGAAGCTTTCTTT	CASSPQQGAGTEAFF
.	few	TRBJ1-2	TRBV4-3	TGCGCCAGCAGCCAAGATTGGGGGGGCGGTGGCTACACCTTC	CASSQDWGGGGYTF
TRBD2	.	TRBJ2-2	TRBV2	TGTGCCAGCAGTGAAAGCGGGAGTTTCGCCGGGGAGCTGTTTTTT	CASSESGSFAGELFF
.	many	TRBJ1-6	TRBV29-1	TGCAGCGTTCGAACTGCCGGGACGGATAATTCACCCCTCCACTTT	CSVRTAGTDNSPLHF
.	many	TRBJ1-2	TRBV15	TGTGCCACCAGCTCACAAGACAGGCTATATGGCTACACCTTC	CATSSQDRLYGYTF
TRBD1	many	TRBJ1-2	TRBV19	TGTGCCAGTACCCTAATCAGGGGGCATGGCTACACCTTC	CASTLIRGHGYTF
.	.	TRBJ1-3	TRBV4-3	TGCGCCAGCAGCCAAGATGGGACGGCTTACTCTGGAAACACCATATATTTT	CASSQDGTAYSGNTIYF
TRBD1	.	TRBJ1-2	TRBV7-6	TGTGCCAGCAGCGGACGATTAAAGGGACAGAACTATGGCCACACCTTC	CASSGRLKGQNYGHTF
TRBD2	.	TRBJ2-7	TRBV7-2	TGTGCCAGCAGTTATCTCGAGCGGGGGGGCGTCGACGAGCAGTACTTC	CASSYLERGGVDEQYF
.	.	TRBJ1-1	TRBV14	TGTGCCAGCAGCGGAAGGGGCCAGGCTGAAGCTTTCTTT	CASSGRGQAEAFF
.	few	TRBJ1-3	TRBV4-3	TGCGCCAGCAGCCATAATCCAACAGTTACCGGAAACACCATATATTTT	CASSHNPTVTGNTIYF
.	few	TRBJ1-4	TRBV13	TGTGCCAGCAGCCTCTCCGGGACTTACGAAAAACTGTTTTTT	CASSLSGTYEKLFF
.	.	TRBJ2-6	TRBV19	TGTGCCAGTAGTATTTTACTCTCTGGGGCCAACGTCCTGACTTTC	CASSILLSGANVLTF
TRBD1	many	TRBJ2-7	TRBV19	TGTGCCAGTCAAGGGACAGGGCTCTACGAGCAGTACTTC	CASQGTGLYEQYF
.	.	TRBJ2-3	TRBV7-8	TGTGCCAGCAGCTACCCGACAGGAGGAAGCACAGATACGCAGTATTTT	CASSYPTGGSTDTQYF
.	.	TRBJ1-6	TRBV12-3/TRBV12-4	TGTGCCAGCAGTTCATCTGCTAGGGGATCACCCCTCCACTTT	CASSSSARGSPLHF
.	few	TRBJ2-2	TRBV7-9	TGTGCCAGCAGCTCGGACAGAGGATTCACCGGGGAGCTGTTTTTT	CASSSDRGFTGELFF
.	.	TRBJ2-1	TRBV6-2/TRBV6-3	TGTGCCAGCAGTTACTCAGGAAGCTACGAGCAGTTCTTC	CASSYSGSYEQFF
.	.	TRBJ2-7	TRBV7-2	TGTGCCAGCAGCAAGAGTTACAGGGACGTCTCCTACGAGCAGTACTTC	CASSKSYRDVSYEQYF
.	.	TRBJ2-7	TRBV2	TGTGCCAGCAGTTTCGGCGGCTACGACCAGTACTTC	CASSFGGYDQYF
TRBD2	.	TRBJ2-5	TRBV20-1	TGTAGTGCTAGCGGCCCTGGCGCTCGAGAGACCCAGTACTTC	CSASGPGARETQYF
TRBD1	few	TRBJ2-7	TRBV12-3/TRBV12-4	TGTGCCAGCAGTCAATCTCGACAGGGGGCCGCCTACGAGCAGTACTTC	CASSQSRQGAAYEQYF
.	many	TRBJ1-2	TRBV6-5	TGTGCCAGCAGTTACAGGGGTGACTACACCTTC	CASSYRGDYTF
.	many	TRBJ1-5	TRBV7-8	TGTGCCAGCAGCATGGTCCAAAATCAGCCCCAGCATTTT	CASSMVQNQPQHF
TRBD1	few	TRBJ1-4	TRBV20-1	TGCAGTGCTAGAGATCCCCTTACCGACAGGGGGGGAGAAAAACTGTTTTTT	CSARDPLTDRGGEKLFF
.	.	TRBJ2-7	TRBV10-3	TGTGCCAGCTCCAACGGGGTAAGGGGAGAGGAGTCCTACGAGCAGTACTTC	CASSNGVRGEESYEQYF
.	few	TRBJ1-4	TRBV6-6	TGTGCCAGCAGCACCGTATTGAAGGAAAAACTGTTTTTT	CASSTVLKEKLFF
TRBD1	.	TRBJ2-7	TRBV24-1	TGTGCCACCAGTGAGACAGGGTCGCACGAGCAGTACTTC	CATSETGSHEQYF
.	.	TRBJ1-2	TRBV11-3	TGCGCCAGCAGCCAAGACCTTGCCCGGACAGCTTTATTTGGCTACACCTTC	CASSQDLARTALFGYTF
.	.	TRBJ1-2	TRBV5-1	TGTGCCAGCAGCCAAGCCGGGACTGCCAACACCTTC	CASSQAGTANTF
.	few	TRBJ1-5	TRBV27	TGTGCCAGCAGTTTATTTCGGGGCAATCAGCCCCAGCATTTT	CASSLFRGNQPQHF
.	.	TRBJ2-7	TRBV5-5	TGCGCCAGCAGCCAAGATTACCTTCCGGCTACCGAGCAGTACTTC	CASSQDYLPATEQYF
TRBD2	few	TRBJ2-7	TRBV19	TGTGCCAGTAGTATTTCAGCGGGGGAGATCTACGAGCAGTACTTC	CASSISAGEIYEQYF